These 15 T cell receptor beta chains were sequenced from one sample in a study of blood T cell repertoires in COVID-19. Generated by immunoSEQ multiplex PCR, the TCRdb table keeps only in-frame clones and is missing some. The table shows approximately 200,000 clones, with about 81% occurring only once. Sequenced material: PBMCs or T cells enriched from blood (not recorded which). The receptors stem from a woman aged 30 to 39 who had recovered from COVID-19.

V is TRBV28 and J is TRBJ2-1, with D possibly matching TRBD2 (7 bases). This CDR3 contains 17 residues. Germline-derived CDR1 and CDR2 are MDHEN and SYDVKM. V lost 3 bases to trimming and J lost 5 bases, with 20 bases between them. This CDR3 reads CASSLSEGGGVDNEQFF. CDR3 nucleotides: TGTGCCAGCAGTTTGTCAGAGGGGGGGGGTGTGGACAATGAGCAGTTCTTC.

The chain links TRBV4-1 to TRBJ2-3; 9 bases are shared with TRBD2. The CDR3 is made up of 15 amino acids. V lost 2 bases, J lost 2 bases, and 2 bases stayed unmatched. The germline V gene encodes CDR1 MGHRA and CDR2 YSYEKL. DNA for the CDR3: TGCGCCAGCAGCCAACGACTAGCGGACACAGATACGCAGTATTTT. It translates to CASSQRLADTDTQYF.

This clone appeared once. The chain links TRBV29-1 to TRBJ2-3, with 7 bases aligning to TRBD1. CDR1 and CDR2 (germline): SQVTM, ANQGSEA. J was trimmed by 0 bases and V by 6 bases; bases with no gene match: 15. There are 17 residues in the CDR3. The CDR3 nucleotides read TGCAGCGTAATTAGACAGGGCCTTCTAACTAGCACAGATACGCAGTATTTT. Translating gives CSVIRQGLLTSTDTQYF.

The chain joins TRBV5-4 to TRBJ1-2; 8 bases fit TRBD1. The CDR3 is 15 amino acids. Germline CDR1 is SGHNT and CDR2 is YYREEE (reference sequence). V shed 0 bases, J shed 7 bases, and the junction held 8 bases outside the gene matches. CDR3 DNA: TGTGCCAGCAGCTTGGCGTCAGGGGGCTTCTTTGGCTACACCTTC. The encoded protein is CASSLASGGFFGYTF.

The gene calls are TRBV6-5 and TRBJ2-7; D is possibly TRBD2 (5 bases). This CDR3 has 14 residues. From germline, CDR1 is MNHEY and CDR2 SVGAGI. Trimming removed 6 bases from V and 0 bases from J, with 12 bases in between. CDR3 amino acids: CASSGIGASYEQYF. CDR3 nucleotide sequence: TGTGCCAGCAGCGGGATCGGAGCCTCCTACGAGCAGTACTTC.

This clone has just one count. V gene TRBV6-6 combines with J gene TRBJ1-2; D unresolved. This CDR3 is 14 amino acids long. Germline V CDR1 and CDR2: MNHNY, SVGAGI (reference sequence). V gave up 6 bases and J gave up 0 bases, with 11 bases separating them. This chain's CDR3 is CASSTTLANYGYTF. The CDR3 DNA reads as TGTGCCAGCAGCACTACTTTAGCTAACTATGGCTACACCTTC.

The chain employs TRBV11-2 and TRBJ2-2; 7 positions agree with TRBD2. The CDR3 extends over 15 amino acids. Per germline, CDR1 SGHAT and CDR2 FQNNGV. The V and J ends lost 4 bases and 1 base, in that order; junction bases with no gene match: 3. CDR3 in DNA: TGTGCCAGCAGCTGGGAGGGGAGGAACACCGGGGAGCTGTTTTTT. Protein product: CASSWEGRNTGELFF.

The CDR3 sequence: CASSPYRGPYEQYF. CDR3 sequence (DNA): TGTGCCAGCAGTCCGTACAGGGGTCCGTACGAGCAGTACTTC. V and J are TRBV3-1 (or the pseudogene TRBV3-2) and TRBJ2-7, with 7 bases matching TRBD1. This CDR3 contains 14 residues. Germline CDR1 reads LGHDT; CDR2 reads YNNKEL (reference sequence). J was trimmed by 4 bases and V by 6 bases; bases with no gene match: 9.

The CDR3 here is CASSSQGAGYGYTF. The DNA of the CDR3 is TGTGCCAGCAGTTCCCAGGGGGCCGGCTATGGCTACACCTTC. The rearrangement links TRBV28 to TRBJ1-2, with 8 bases lining up with TRBD1. V was pared by 4 bases and J by 4 bases, with 5 bases of the junction left unmatched. There are 14 residues in the CDR3. Germline lookup yields CDR1 MDHEN and CDR2 SYDVKM.

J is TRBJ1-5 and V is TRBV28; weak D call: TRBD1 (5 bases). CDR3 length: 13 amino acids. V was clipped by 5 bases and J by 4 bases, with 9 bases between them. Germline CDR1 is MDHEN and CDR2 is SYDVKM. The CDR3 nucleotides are TGTGCCAGCAGTCAACAGGATAATCAGCCCCAGCATTTT. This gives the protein CASSQQDNQPQHF.

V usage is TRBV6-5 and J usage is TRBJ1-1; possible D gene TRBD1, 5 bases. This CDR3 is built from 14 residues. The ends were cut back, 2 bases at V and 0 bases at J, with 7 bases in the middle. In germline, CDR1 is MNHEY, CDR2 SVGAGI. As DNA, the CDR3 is TGTGCCAGCAGTTACAGGGGTATGAACACTGAAGCTTTCTTT. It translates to CASSYRGMNTEAFF.

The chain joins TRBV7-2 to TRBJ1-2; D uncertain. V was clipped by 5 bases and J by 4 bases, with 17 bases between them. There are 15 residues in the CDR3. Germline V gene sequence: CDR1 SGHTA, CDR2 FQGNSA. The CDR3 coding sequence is TGTGCCAGCAGCCCATCGGACCTAGCCCTCTATGGCTACACCTTC. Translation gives CASSPSDLALYGYTF.

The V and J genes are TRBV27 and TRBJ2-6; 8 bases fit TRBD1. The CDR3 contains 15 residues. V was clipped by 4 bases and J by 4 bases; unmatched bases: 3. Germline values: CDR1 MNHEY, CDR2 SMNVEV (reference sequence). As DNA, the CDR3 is TGTGCCAGCAGTTCGACAGGGGTCGGGGCCAACGTCCTGACTTTC. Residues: CASSSTGVGANVLTF.

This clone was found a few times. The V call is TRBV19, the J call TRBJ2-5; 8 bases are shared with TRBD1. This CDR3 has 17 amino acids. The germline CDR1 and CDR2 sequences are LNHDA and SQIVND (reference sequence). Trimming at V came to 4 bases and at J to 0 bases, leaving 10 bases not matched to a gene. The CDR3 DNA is TGTGCCAGTAGTACCCCTCCGACAGGGGTCAACCAAGAGACCCAGTACTTC. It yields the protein CASSTPPTGVNQETQYF.

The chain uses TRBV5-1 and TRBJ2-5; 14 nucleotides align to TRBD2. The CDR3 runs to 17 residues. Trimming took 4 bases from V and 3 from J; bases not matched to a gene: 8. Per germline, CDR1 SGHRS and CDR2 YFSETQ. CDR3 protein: CASSLGLAGGLKETQYF. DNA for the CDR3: TGCGCCAGCAGCCTTGGACTAGCGGGGGGACTGAAAGAGACCCAGTACTTC.